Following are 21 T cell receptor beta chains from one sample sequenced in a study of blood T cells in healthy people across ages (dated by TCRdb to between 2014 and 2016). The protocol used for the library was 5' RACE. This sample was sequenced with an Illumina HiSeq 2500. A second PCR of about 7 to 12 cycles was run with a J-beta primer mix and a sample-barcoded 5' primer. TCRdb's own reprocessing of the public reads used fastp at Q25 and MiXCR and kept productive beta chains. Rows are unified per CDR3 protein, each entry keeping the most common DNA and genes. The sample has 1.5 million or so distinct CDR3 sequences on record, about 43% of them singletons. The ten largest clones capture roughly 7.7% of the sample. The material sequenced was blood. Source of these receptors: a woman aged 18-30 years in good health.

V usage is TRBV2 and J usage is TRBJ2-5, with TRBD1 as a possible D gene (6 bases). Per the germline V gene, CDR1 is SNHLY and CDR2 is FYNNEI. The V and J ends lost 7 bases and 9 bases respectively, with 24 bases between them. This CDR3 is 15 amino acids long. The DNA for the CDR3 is TGTGCCAGCAAGGAGGTCAGGGGAGTTTTTTCGGCCCAGTACTTC. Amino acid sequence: CASKEVRGVFSAQYF. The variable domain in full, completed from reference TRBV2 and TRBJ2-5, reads EPEVTQTPSHQVTQMGQEVILRCVPISNHLYFYWYRQILGQKVEFLVSFYNNEISEKSEIFDDQFSVERPDGSNFTLKIRSTKLEDSAMYFCASKEVRGVFSAQYFGPGTRLLVL.

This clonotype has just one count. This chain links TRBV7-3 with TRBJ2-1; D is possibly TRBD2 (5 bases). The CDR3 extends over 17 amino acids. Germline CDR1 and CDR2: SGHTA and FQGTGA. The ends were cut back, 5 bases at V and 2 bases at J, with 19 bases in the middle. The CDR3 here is CASSIVSGPGTYNEQFF. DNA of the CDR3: TGTGCCAGCAGCATTGTTTCCGGGCCGGGGACCTACAATGAGCAGTTCTTC.

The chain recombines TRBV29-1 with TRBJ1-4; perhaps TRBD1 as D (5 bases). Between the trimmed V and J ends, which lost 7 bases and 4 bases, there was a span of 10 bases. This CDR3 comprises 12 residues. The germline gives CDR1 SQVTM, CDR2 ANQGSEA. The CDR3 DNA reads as TGCAGCGCAACAGGTTTTAATGAAAAACTGTTTTTT. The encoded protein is CSATGFNEKLFF.

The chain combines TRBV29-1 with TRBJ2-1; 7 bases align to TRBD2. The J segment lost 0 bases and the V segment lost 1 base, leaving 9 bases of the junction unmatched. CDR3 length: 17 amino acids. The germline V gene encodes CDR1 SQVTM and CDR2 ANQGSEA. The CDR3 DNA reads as TGCAGCGTTGAAGGCATTAGCGGGTGGAGCTCCTACAATGAGCAGTTCTTC. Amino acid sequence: CSVEGISGWSSYNEQFF.

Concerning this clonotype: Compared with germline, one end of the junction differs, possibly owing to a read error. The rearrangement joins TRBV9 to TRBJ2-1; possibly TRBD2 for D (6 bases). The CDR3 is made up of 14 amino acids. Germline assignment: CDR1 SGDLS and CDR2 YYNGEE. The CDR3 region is CASSVRERGNGQFF. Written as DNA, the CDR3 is TGTGCCAGCAGCGTTCGGGAGAGAGGCAATGGGCAGTTCTTC.

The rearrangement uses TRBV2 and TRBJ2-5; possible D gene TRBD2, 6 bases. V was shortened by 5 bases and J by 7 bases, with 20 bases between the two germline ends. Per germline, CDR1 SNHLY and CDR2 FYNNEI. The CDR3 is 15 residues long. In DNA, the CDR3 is TGTGCCAGCAGTCAGCACCTTAGCGGCCTGGGGACCCAGTACTTC. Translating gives CASSQHLSGLGTQYF.

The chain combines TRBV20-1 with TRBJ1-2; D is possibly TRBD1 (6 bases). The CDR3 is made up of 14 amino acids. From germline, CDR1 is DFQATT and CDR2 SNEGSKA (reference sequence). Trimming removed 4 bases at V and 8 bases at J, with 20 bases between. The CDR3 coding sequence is TGCAGTGCTAACCCCTACGGGGACATTAAAGGCTACACCTTC. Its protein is CSANPYGDIKGYTF.

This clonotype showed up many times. CDR3 sequence (DNA): TGTGCCAGCAGCCAAAGGGCAGGAGTAAGGAGAGGCTATGGCTACACCTTC. Its protein is CASSQRAGVRRGYGYTF. The chain is built from TRBV3-1 and TRBJ1-2; D is uncertain. CDR1 is LGHDT, CDR2 YNNKEL, per germline (reference sequence). The ends were cut back, 2 bases at V and 4 bases at J, with 20 bases in the middle. The CDR3 runs to 17 residues.

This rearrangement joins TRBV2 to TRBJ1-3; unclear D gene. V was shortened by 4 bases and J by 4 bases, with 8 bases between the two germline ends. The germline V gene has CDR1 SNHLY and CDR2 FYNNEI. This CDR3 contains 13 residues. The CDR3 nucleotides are TGTGCCAGCAGTGTCTGGCAGGGAAACACCATATATTTT. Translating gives CASSVWQGNTIYF.

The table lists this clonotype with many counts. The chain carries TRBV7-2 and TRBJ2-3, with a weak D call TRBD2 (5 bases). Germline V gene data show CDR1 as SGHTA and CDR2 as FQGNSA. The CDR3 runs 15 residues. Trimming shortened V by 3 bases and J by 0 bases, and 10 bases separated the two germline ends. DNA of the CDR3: TGTGCCAGCAGCTTGAGCGGTGTTAGCACAGATACGCAGTATTTT. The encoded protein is CASSLSGVSTDTQYF.

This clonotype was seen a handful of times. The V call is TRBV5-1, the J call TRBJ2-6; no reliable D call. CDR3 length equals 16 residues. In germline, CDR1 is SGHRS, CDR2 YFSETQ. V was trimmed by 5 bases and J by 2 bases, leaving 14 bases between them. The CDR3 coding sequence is TGCGCCAGCAGTCTGGGATTTGGGACTGGGGCCAACGTCCTGACTTTC. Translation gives CASSLGFGTGANVLTF.

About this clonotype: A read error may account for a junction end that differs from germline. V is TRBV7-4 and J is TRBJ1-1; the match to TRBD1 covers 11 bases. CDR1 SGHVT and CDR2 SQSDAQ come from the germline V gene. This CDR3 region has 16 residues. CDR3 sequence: CASSFRDRGFHTEAYF. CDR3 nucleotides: TGTGCCAGCAGCTTCCGGGACAGGGGGTTTCACACTGAAGCTTACTTT.

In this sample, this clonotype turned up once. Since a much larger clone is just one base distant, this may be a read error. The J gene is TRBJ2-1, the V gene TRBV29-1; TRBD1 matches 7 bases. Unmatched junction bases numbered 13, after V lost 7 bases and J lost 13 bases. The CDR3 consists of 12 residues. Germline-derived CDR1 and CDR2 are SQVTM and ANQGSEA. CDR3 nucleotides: TGCAGCGGAAGACAGGGCTTAGAGACCCAGTTCTTC. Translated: CSGRQGLETQFF.

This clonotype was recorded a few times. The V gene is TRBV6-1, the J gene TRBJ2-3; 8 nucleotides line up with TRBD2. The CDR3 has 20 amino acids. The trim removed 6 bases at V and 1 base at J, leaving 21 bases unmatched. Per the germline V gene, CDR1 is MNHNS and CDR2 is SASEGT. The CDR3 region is CASSPKRLAGTPRGTDTQYF. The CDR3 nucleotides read TGTGCCAGCAGCCCCAAGAGATTAGCGGGGACCCCTCGGGGCACAGATACGCAGTATTTT.

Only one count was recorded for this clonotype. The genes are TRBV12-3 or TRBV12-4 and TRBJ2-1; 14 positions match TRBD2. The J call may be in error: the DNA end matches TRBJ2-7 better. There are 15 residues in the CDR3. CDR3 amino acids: CASTATSGRVNEQYF. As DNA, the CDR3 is TGTGCCAGCACCGCGACTAGCGGGAGGGTGAATGAGCAGTACTTC.

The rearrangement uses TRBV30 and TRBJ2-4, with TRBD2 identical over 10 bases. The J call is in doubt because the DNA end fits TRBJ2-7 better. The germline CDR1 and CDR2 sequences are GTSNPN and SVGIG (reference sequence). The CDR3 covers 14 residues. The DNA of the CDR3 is TGTGCCTACGATCAAAGCGGGAGGGCCAGCGAGCAGTACTTC. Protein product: CAYDQSGRASEQYF.

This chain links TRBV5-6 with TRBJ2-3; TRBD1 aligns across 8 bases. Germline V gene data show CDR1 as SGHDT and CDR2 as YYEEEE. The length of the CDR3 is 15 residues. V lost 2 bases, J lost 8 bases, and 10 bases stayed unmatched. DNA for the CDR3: TGTGCCAGCAGCTTAGACAGGGGAACGGTCGGTACGCAGTATTTT. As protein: CASSLDRGTVGTQYF.

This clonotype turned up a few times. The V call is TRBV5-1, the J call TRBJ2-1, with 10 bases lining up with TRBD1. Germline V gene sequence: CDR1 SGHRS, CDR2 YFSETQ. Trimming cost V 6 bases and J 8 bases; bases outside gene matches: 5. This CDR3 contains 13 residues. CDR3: CASIRDRGDEQFF. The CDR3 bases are TGCGCCAGCATCCGGGACAGGGGCGATGAGCAGTTCTTC.

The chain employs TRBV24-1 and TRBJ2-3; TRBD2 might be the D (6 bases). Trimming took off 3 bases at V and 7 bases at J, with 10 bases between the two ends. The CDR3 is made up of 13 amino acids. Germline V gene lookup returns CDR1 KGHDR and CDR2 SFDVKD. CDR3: CATSDPGDYTQYF. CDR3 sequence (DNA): TGTGCCACCAGTGATCCCGGGGACTATACGCAGTATTTT.

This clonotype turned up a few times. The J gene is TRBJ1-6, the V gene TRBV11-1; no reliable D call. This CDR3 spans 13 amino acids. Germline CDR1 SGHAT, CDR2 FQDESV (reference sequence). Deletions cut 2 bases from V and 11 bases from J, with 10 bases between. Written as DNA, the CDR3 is TGTGCCAGCAGCTTAAAGCCCGGGGCACCCCTCCACTTT. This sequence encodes CASSLKPGAPLHF.

DNA for the CDR3: TGTGCCAGCAGCGTAGGGGGAGGGGGCGGAGATCAGCCCCAGCATTTT. Its protein is CASSVGGGGGDQPQHF. The chain carries TRBV9 and TRBJ1-5; 7 bases agree with TRBD1. Per the germline V gene, CDR1 is SGDLS and CDR2 is YYNGEE. This CDR3 spans 16 amino acids. Trimming took 0 bases from V and 5 from J; bases not matched to a gene: 8.